This T cell receptor (beta chain) was sequenced in a study of long-term antiretroviral therapy in people with HIV. Across the whole study: The oldest specimens predate the 2015 immediate-ART recommendation by about a decade.

Participants with HIV, all of them, were treated in the United States. The CDR3 has 13 residues. V gave up 4 bases and J gave up 6 bases; unmatched junction bases: 2. Germline loops: CDR1 ENHRY, CDR2 SYGVKD. Runs used v3.0 of the immunoSEQ assay and were done at survey level. Profiling relied on immunoSEQ multiplex PCR, and the TCRdb table lists in-frame clones only, not all of them. The repertoire holds fewer than 35,000 clones, with more than 60% as singletons. The receptor's source is a woman between 50 and 59 years old with HIV. The chain uses TRBV10-3 and TRBJ1-2; 10 bases align to TRBD1. The source material was unsorted PBMCs, sampled 2 years after starting antiretroviral therapy. CDR3 residues: CAISGTGGNGYTF. The CDR3 nucleotides read TGTGCCATCAGTGGGACAGGGGGAAATGGCTACACCTTC.